The 25 T cell receptor beta chains below were found in one sample sequenced in a study of regulatory T cells in long-lasting Graves disease. Combining iRepertoire HTBI primers with Arm-PCR of CDR3 regions, the authors built TCR beta libraries. TCRdb reprocessed the multiplex PCR reads via MiXCR and lists one record per CDR3 protein. The sample consists of roughly 610,000 distinct CDR3 sequences, roughly 16% of them appearing once. Time point: newly diagnosed GD, antithyroid drugs for less than 3 months. With RNA extracted from PBMCs as input, the TCR library was made. This same sample was also part of a study on T cells in Graves' hyperthyroidism and ophthalmopathy.

Sequenced here: peripheral blood mononuclear cells (PBMCs), sampled at new diagnosis, from a patient treated with antithyroid drugs. Source of these receptors: a woman aged 25 to 39 with Graves disease.

This clonotype was picked up a small number of times. The rearrangement links TRBV18 to TRBJ1-1; D unclear. V lost 1 base and J lost 2, with 11 bases in between. Germline V gene sequence: CDR1 KGHSH, CDR2 LQKENI. The CDR3 has 15 amino acids. The CDR3 sequence is CASSPRVTSNTEAFF. The CDR3 DNA follows: TGTGCCAGCTCACCACGCGTAACGAGTAACACTGAAGCTTTCTTT. Variable domain in full (rest from reference TRBV18 and TRBJ1-1): NAGVMQNPRHLVRRRGQEARLRCSPMKGHSHVYWYRQLPEEGLKFMVYLQKENIIDESGMPKERFSAEFPKEGPSILRIQQVVRGDSAAYFCASSPRVTSNTEAFFGQGTRLTVV.

Notes on this clonotype: One base away lies a much larger clone, so this may be a sequencing read error. The chain has TRBV24-1 and TRBJ2-6; D is uncertain. The CDR3 covers 14 residues. CDR1 and CDR2 from the germline V gene are KGHDR and SFDVKD. The CDR3 nucleotides read TGTGCCACCAGTGATCACTCTGGGGTCAACGTCCTGACTTTC. Translation: CATSDHSGVNVLTF.

Many counts were recorded for this clonotype. The CDR3 loop is CASSEAGWRATNEKLFF. In DNA form, the CDR3 reads TGTGCCAGCAGTGAAGCAGGATGGAGAGCAACTAATGAAAAACTGTTTTTT. The rearrangement joins TRBV6-1 to TRBJ1-4; no clear D gene. CDR3 length equals 17 residues. Trimming took off 0 bases at V and 0 bases at J, with 11 bases between the two ends. Per the germline V gene, CDR1 is MNHNS and CDR2 is SASEGT.

The table lists this clonotype with a few counts. Since a much larger clone is just one base distant, this may be a read error. The chain employs TRBV10-3 and TRBJ2-7; the match to TRBD1 covers 7 bases. The CDR3 totals 12 residues. V lost 9 bases and J lost 5; bases outside the gene matches: 7. The germline gives CDR1 ENHRY, CDR2 SYGVKD. CDR3 coding DNA: TGTGCCATTGGGACAGAATCGCACGAGCAGTACTTC. Translation: CAIGTESHEQYF.

The sample holds many counts of this clonotype. The chain is built from TRBV28 and TRBJ2-1; no definite D call. Germline V gives CDR1 MDHEN, CDR2 SYDVKM. This CDR3 has 15 amino acids. V gave up 5 bases and J gave up 2 bases, with 13 bases separating them. DNA for the CDR3: TGTGCCAGCAGTGCTCACCTTCAACCCTACAATGAGCAGTTCTTC. It specifies CASSAHLQPYNEQFF.

The V gene is TRBV5-1, the J gene TRBJ2-2; D is uncertain. Germline values: CDR1 SGHRS, CDR2 YFSETQ. The CDR3 consists of 16 residues. Trimming removed 3 bases from V and 7 bases from J, with 19 bases in between. CDR3 region: CASSSQVGGPGGELFF. CDR3 DNA sequence: TGCGCCAGCAGCTCCCAGGTCGGTGGGCCGGGCGGGGAGCTGTTTTTT. Based on the CDR3 plus reference TRBV5-1 and TRBJ2-2, the full variable domain is KAGVTQTPRYLIKTRGQQVTLSCSPISGHRSVSWYQQTPGQGLQFLFEYFSETQRNKGNFPGRFSGRQFSNSRSEMNVSTLELGDSALYLCASSSQVGGPGGELFFGEGSRLTVL.

This clonotype has at least ten counts. This chain links TRBV28 with TRBJ1-6; D not resolved. Trimming removed 1 base from V and 7 bases from J, with 8 bases in between. CDR3 size: 14 residues. Germline V gives CDR1 MDHEN, CDR2 SYDVKM. CDR3 loop: CASSLYGGNSPLHF. The CDR3 nucleotides are TGTGCCAGCAGTTTATATGGAGGCAATTCACCCCTCCACTTT.

This clonotype was seen repeatedly, ten times or more. CDR3 loop: CASSPRAATGGTEAFF. CDR3 DNA: TGTGCCAGCAGCCCCAGGGCCGCAACAGGGGGCACTGAAGCTTTCTTT. This rearrangement joins TRBV7-8 to TRBJ1-1; 8 positions match TRBD1. This CDR3 spans 16 amino acids. V shed 5 bases and J 4 bases; nucleotides not matched to a gene: 12. Germline V gives CDR1 SGHVS, CDR2 FQNEAQ. The full variable domain, rest sourced from reference TRBV7-8 and TRBJ1-1, is GAGVSQSPRYKVAKRGQDVALRCDPISGHVSLFWYQQALGQGPEFLTYFQNEAQLDKSGLPSDRFFAERPEGSVSTLKIQRTQQEDSAVYLCASSPRAATGGTEAFFGQGTRLTVV.

In its sample, this clonotype was seen a few times. A junction boundary mismatches the germline segment, possibly from a read error. CDR3 nucleotides: TGTGCTAGCAGCTTTTACGGGAGTGGAGAGACCCAGTACTTC. Its translation is CASSFYGSGETQYF. This chain joins TRBV7-7 and TRBJ2-3, with D perhaps matching TRBD2 (6 bases). The assigned J gene may be wrong: the sequence end matches TRBJ2-5 better. This CDR3 has 14 residues. Germline CDR1 reads SSHAT; CDR2 reads FNYEAQ (reference sequence).

This clonotype was seen many times. The chain uses TRBV12-3 or TRBV12-4 and TRBJ1-1, with D unclear. Trimming pared 6 bases from V and 5 bases from J, leaving 10 bases between. CDR3 length equals 12 residues. The CDR3: CASSATWTEAFF. In nucleotides, the CDR3 is TGTGCCAGCAGCGCAACGTGGACTGAAGCTTTCTTT.

The sample holds many counts of this clonotype. V is TRBV7-3 and J is TRBJ2-1; 12 bases fit TRBD2. The V gene's germline CDR1 is SGHTA and CDR2 FQGTGA. The J segment lost 6 bases and the V segment lost 5 bases, leaving 5 bases of the junction unmatched. This CDR3 has 15 amino acids. Here the CDR3 reads CASSRTSGVSNEQFF. In DNA, the CDR3 is TGTGCCAGCAGCAGGACTAGCGGGGTGTCCAATGAGCAGTTCTTC.

The rearrangement links TRBV5-1 to TRBJ2-7, with 10 bases identical to TRBD1. V was pared by 4 bases and J by 5 bases, with 9 bases of the junction left unmatched. This CDR3 comprises 15 residues. Germline assignment: CDR1 SGHRS and CDR2 YFSETQ. The CDR3 here is CASSVEGQGVNEQYF. CDR3 bases: TGCGCCAGCAGCGTAGAAGGACAGGGGGTCAACGAGCAGTACTTC.

A word on this clonotype: One base away lies a much larger clone, so this may be a sequencing read error. V gene TRBV10-3 combines with J gene TRBJ1-1; maybe TRBD1 (6 bases). Trimming took 4 bases from V and 6 from J, leaving 15 bases between them. The germline V gene has CDR1 ENHRY and CDR2 SYGVKD. This CDR3 contains 14 residues. The CDR3 loop is CAISGGGLTAEAFF. CDR3 bases: TGTGCCATCAGTGGTGGGGGGCTCACGGCTGAAGCTTTCTTT.

This clonotype was counted a few times. The rearrangement joins TRBV6-1 to TRBJ2-3; no reliable D call. Germline V gives CDR1 MNHNS, CDR2 SASEGT. This CDR3 contains 14 residues. V dropped 0 bases and J dropped 6 bases, with 10 bases sitting between them. The CDR3 nucleotides read TGTGCCAGCAGTGAAGCGTGGGGTTGGGATACGCAGTATTTT. It yields the protein CASSEAWGWDTQYF.

This clonotype was seen only a few times. V usage is TRBV4-1 and J usage is TRBJ2-2, with D unresolved. V was cut by 1 base and J by 4 bases, with 10 bases left in between. Germline CDR1 and CDR2: MGHRA and YSYEKL. The CDR3 contains 15 residues. This chain's CDR3 is CASSQGSASTGELFF. The CDR3 nucleotides read TGCGCCAGCAGCCAAGGGTCGGCGAGCACCGGGGAGCTGTTTTTT.

This clonotype was observed once. A read error may be the cause here, since a much bigger clone is one base away. V usage is TRBV6-1 and J usage is TRBJ2-2, with TRBD2 as a possible D gene (5 bases). This CDR3 is built from 14 residues. CDR1 and CDR2 (germline): MNHNS, SASEGT. The CDR3 DNA reads TGTGCCAGCAGTGAATACGGGTACACCGGGGAGCTGCTTTTT. This sequence encodes CASSEYGYTGELLF.

This clonotype has a handful of counts. The chain carries TRBV18 and TRBJ2-1; D possibly corresponds to TRBD2 (6 bases). Germline V CDR1 and CDR2: KGHSH, LQKENI. This CDR3 has 19 residues. V lost 3 bases, J lost 6 bases, and 27 bases lay in between. CDR3 DNA sequence: TGTGCCAGCTCACCTCTCTCTGGGACTTCCCGTTCGAGGGTCAATGAGCAGTTCTTC. Encoded protein: CASSPLSGTSRSRVNEQFF. Full variable domain (remainder filled in from reference TRBV18 and TRBJ2-1): NAGVMQNPRHLVRRRGQEARLRCSPMKGHSHVYWYRQLPEEGLKFMVYLQKENIIDESGMPKERFSAEFPKEGPSILRIQQVVRGDSAAYFCASSPLSGTSRSRVNEQFFGPGTRLTVL.

At least ten counts were recorded for this clonotype. V is TRBV6-1 and J is TRBJ1-1; tentatively, D is TRBD1 (6 bases). Per the germline V gene, CDR1 is MNHNS and CDR2 is SASEGT. The ends were cut back, 6 bases at V and 10 bases at J, with 12 bases in the middle. This CDR3 is built from 11 residues. Here the CDR3 DNA reads TGTGCCAGCAGGGACAGAGAAGGAGCTTTCTTT. This sequence encodes CASRDREGAFF.

The chain recombines TRBV7-3 with TRBJ2-1; D is perhaps TRBD2 (5 bases). Germline CDR1 is SGHTA and CDR2 is FQGTGA. V was cut by 5 bases and J by 5 bases, with 10 bases left in between. The CDR3 totals 13 residues. CDR3 DNA sequence: TGTGCCAGCAGCCGGGATGGAGACAATGAGCAGTTCTTC. Translating gives CASSRDGDNEQFF.

The V and J genes are TRBV6-1 and TRBJ1-5, with no clear D. Trimming left V 6 bases short and J 2 bases short, with 11 bases between. CDR1 and CDR2 from the germline V gene are MNHNS and SASEGT. CDR3 length equals 14 residues. The CDR3 here is CASRRPGGNQPQHF. CDR3 nucleotide sequence: TGTGCCAGCAGGAGACCTGGGGGCAATCAGCCCCAGCATTTT.

The rearrangement uses TRBV5-5 and TRBJ1-1; no definite D call. This CDR3 is 15 amino acids long. CDR1 is SGHKS, CDR2 YYEKEE, per germline (reference sequence). Between the trimmed V and J ends, which lost 3 bases and 0 bases, there was a span of 12 bases. In DNA form, the CDR3 reads TGTGCCAGCAGCTCCGAAGGTTCCCTGAACACTGAAGCTTTCTTT. It specifies CASSSEGSLNTEAFF.

This clonotype was counted many times. The V call is TRBV7-9, the J call TRBJ1-3; possibly TRBD1 for D (6 bases). V lost 5 bases and J 6 bases, leaving 14 bases between the germline ends. This CDR3 is built from 14 residues. Germline V gene sequence: CDR1 SEHNR, CDR2 FQNEAQ (reference sequence). The CDR3 loop reads CASSEQGLQNTIYF. The DNA for the CDR3 is TGTGCCAGCAGCGAACAGGGCCTTCAAAACACCATATATTTT. The whole variable domain, remainder taken from reference TRBV7-9 and TRBJ1-3, is DTGVSQNPRHKITKRGQNVTFRCDPISEHNRLYWYRQTLGQGPEFLTYFQNEAQLEKSRLLSDRFSAERPKGSFSTLEIQRTEQGDSAMYLCASSEQGLQNTIYFGEGSWLTVV.

This clonotype was seen at least ten times. The genes are TRBV7-2 and TRBJ1-2; maybe TRBD1 (6 bases). V was clipped by 3 bases and J by 8 bases, with 19 bases between them. The CDR3 is made up of 15 amino acids. The germline gives CDR1 SGHTA, CDR2 FQGNSA. As DNA, the CDR3 is TGTGCCAGCAGCTTGGCCCTCTGGGGACAAGAGGGCTACACCTTC. This sequence encodes CASSLALWGQEGYTF.

On this clonotype itself: A read error may be the cause here, since a much bigger clone is one base away. This chain links TRBV2 with TRBJ2-7; 13 bases align to TRBD2. The CDR3 is 14 amino acids. J gave up 4 bases and V 8 bases, and 5 bases lay outside the gene matches. From germline, CDR1 is SNHLY and CDR2 FYNNEI. Written as DNA, the CDR3 is TGTGCCAGCGAGCGGACTAGCGGGAGTTACGAGCAGTACTTC. Residues: CASERTSGSYEQYF.

In its sample, this clonotype was seen many times. CDR3 sequence (DNA): TGTGCCAGCAGCTTTGGTTCCGGGACAGGGAAATCCAAGAGCTCCTACGAGCAGTACTTC. It encodes CASSFGSGTGKSKSSYEQYF. The V and J genes are TRBV11-2 and TRBJ2-7; TRBD1 aligns across 9 bases. The germline V gene has CDR1 SGHAT and CDR2 FQNNGV. The CDR3 is 20 residues long. The ends lost 3 bases at V and 0 bases at J; junction bases unmatched: 18.